This T cell receptor (beta chain) was retrieved from a study of CD8 T cells in ankylosing spondylitis (dated by TCRdb to about 2017). Context from the whole study: T cell receptor beta repertoires were profiled in healthy donors and ankylosing spondylitis patients so that disease-linked TCR variants could be found. In total, the full study cohort was made up of about 99 healthy donors and 25 ankylosing spondylitis patients. Samples of peripheral blood were taken, and for ankylosing spondylitis patients, synovial fluid was collected as well.

Taken from cysteine to phenylalanine, the CDR3 has 14 residues. Of all the DNA, just the CDR3 is kept, 42 bases in frame from base 1. V lost 5 bases and J lost 3 bases; the stretch between them is 13 bases long. Per the germline V gene, SGHTA is the CDR1 and FQGNSA is the CDR2. TCRdb shows the sequencer as Illumina HiSeq 2500. TCR beta libraries were prepared by quantitative 5'-RACE with molecular barcodes. Turning to the authors' computational methods: A new computational method, built on a probabilistic model of VDJ rearrangement, was used to identify disease-linked TCR variants. TCRdb reanalyzed the raw reads on its own, using fastp at Q25 for trimming and MiXCR for clone calling, and kept in-frame beta chains. Here each entry gathers all rows of one CDR3 protein and keeps the most common genes and DNA. TCRdb assigned the V and J calls; the authors' analysis was not used. The sample records hundreds of thousands of distinct CDR3 sequences, about 11% of which are singletons. The ten top clones hold 21% of the sample.

Many counts were recorded for this clonotype. The antigen it binds to is not known. The sample holds no much larger clone one base away, and base qualities are not on file. Beyond this particular receptor, the publication reports: Some of the motif variants had been reported before in the synovial fluid and blood of reactive arthritis patients, a finding that suggests common disease-initiation mechanisms. Significant enrichment of the disease-linked clones was reported in matched synovial fluid samples from ankylosing spondylitis patients. A CD8+ phenotype was shown by the disease-linked clones, which were found at relatively low frequencies in peripheral blood. A TCR beta motif of 7 or 8 highly homologous amino acid variants appeared characteristic of blood from ankylosing spondylitis patients.

The sequence links TRBV7-2 to TRBJ1-1; a tentative D call is TRBD1 (5 bases match). Material: blood, either unsorted or a sorted T cell fraction (not recorded which). This clonotype was sampled from a male donor with ankylosing spondylitis or in good health (not recorded which). The CDR3 protein: CASSIRGRDTEAFF. The nucleotide sequence reads TGTGCCAGCAGCATTAGGGGCCGGGACACTGAAGCTTTCTTT.